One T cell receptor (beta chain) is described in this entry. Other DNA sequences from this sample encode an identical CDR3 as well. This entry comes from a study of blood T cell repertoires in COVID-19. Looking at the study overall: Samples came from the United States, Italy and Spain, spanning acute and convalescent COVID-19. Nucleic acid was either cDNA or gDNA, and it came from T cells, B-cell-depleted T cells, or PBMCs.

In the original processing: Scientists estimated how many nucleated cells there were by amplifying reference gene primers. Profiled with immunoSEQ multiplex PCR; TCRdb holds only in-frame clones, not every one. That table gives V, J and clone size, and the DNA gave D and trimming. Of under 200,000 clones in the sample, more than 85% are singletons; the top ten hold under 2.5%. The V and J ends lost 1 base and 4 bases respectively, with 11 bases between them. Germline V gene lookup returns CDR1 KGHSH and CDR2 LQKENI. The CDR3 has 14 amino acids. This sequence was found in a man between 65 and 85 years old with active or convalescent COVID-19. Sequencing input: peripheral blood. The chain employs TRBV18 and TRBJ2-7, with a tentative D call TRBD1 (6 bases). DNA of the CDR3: TGTGCCAGCTCACCACGGCAGGGGTCGTACGAGCAGTACTTC. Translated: CASSPRQGSYEQYF. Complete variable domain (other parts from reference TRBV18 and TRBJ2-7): NAGVMQNPRHLVRRRGQEARLRCSPMKGHSHVYWYRQLPEEGLKFMVYLQKENIIDESGMPKERFSAEFPKEGPSILRIQQVVRGDSAAYFCASSPRQGSYEQYFGPGTRLTVT.